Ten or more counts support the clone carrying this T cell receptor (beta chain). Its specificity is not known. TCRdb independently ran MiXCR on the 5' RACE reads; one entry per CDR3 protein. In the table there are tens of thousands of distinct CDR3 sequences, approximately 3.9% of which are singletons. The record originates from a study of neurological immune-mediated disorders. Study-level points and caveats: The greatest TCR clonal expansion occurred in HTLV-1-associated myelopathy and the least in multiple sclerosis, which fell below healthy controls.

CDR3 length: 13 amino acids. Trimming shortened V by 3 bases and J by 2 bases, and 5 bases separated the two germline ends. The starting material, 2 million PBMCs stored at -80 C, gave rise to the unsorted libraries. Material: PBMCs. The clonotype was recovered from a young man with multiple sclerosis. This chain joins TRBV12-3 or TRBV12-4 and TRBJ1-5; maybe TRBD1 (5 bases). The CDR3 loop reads CASSLGRNQPQHF. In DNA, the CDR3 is TGTGCCAGCAGTTTGGGGCGCAATCAGCCCCAGCATTTT.